This TCR beta chain originates from a study of spatial heterogeneity in lung cancer. Time point defined: sample taken at primary tumor resection. TCRdb reanalysed the 5' RACE reads using MiXCR and keeps one entry per CDR3 protein. The sample comprises tens of thousands of distinct CDR3 sequences, approximately 12% of which are singletons, and about 40% rests with the top ten. V lost 1 base, J lost 3 bases, and 4 bases stayed unmatched. Germline V gene data show CDR1 as SGHTA and CDR2 as FQGNSA. This CDR3 is 15 amino acids long. This clonotype was seen many times. The chain links TRBV7-2 to TRBJ2-3, with TRBD1 identical over 7 bases. The TCR originated in a male donor with early-stage non-small cell lung cancer. The sequences come from PBMCs, collected at surgery. The CDR3 DNA sequence: TGTGCCAGCAGCTTAGACGGACAGGCTACAGATACGCAGTATTTT. This translates into CASSLDGQATDTQYF. The full variable domain, completed using reference TRBV7-2 and TRBJ2-3, is GAGVSQSPSNKVTEKGKDVELRCDPISGHTALYWYRQSLGQGLEFLIYFQGNSAPDKSGLPSDRFSAERTGGSVSTLTIQRTQQEDSAVYLCASSLDGQATDTQYFGPGTRLTVL.